This entry lists 8 T cell receptor beta chains sequenced from one sample in a study of radiation and T cells in renal cell carcinoma. This sample's time point: blood 4 weeks post-SBRT, at nephrectomy. Treatment meaning: 15 Gy SBRT to primary tumor, nephrectomy 4 weeks later. Profiled with immunoSEQ multiplex PCR; TCRdb holds only in-frame clones, not every one. Seen here are fewer than 80,000 clones, roughly 83% observed once, and the top ten hold about 2.4%. The material was blood, obtained from a patient whose treatment included radiotherapy and nephrectomy. Receptors originate from an older woman with renal cell carcinoma.

V usage is TRBV2 and J usage is TRBJ2-5; perhaps TRBD1 as D (6 bases). The germline V gene has CDR1 SNHLY and CDR2 FYNNEI. The length of the CDR3 is 12 residues. The V end was cut by 6 bases, the J end by 3 bases, with 8 bases between. The CDR3, as DNA: TGTGCCAGCAGCTACAGGGAAGAGACCCAGTACTTC. It yields the protein CASSYREETQYF.

V gene TRBV5-6 combines with J gene TRBJ2-1, with D unclear. V shed 5 bases and J shed 1 base, with 10 bases lying between them. There are 14 residues in the CDR3. Germline V gene lookup returns CDR1 SGHDT and CDR2 YYEEEE. DNA of the CDR3: TGTGCCAGCAGTCCCGGTTATTCCTACAATGAGCAGTTCTTC. It yields the protein CASSPGYSYNEQFF.

The gene calls are TRBV14 and TRBJ2-7, with D possibly TRBD1 on 5 matching bases. Germline CDR1 reads SGHDN; CDR2 reads FVKESK. The CDR3 contains 14 residues. The germline V and J ends were trimmed by 3 bases and 3 bases, with 12 bases remaining between them. The CDR3 nucleotides are TGTGCCAGCAGCCAGGGGCAGACGATCTACGAGCAGTACTTC. This translates into CASSQGQTIYEQYF.

The chain uses TRBV18 and TRBJ2-5; TRBD2 is a possible D gene (5 bases). Germline values: CDR1 KGHSH, CDR2 LQKENI. CDR3 length: 12 amino acids. V lost 2 bases and J lost 4, with 5 bases in between. The CDR3 DNA reads TGTGCCAGCTCACCAGGAGGAGAGACCCAGTACTTC. It yields the protein CASSPGGETQYF.

V and J are TRBV11-1 and TRBJ1-4; D perhaps matches TRBD1 (5 bases). The CDR3 spans 15 residues. CDR1 is SGHAT, CDR2 FQDESV, per germline (reference sequence). Trimming shortened V by 5 bases and J by 5 bases, and 15 bases separated the two germline ends. DNA of the CDR3: TGTGCCAGCAGCCCCGCGGGCAGGGCGAATGAAAAACTGTTTTTT. It specifies CASSPAGRANEKLFF.

The chain employs TRBV7-6 and TRBJ2-1; D gene ambiguous. The germline V gene encodes CDR1 SGHVS and CDR2 FNYEAQ. V was cut by 2 bases and J by 6 bases, with 17 bases left in between. The CDR3 has 16 amino acids. CDR3 bases: TGTGCCAGCAGCTTATCTTCCCATGTTAGAGGCAATGAGCAGTTCTTC. Its protein product is CASSLSSHVRGNEQFF.

J is TRBJ2-1 and V is TRBV6-1; 8 bases agree with TRBD2. From germline, CDR1 is MNHNS and CDR2 SASEGT. V dropped 3 bases and J dropped 0; count of bases not matched to a gene: 4. This CDR3 is built from 16 residues. CDR3 sequence (DNA): TGTGCCAGCAGTGAGTCCAGCGGGGGCTCCTACAATGAGCAGTTCTTC. Residues: CASSESSGGSYNEQFF.

There are a few counts of this clone. This chain links TRBV4-1 with TRBJ1-2; D is unresolved. Trimming left V 4 bases short and J 0 bases short, with 21 bases between. This CDR3 region has 18 residues. Germline V gene data show CDR1 as MGHRA and CDR2 as YSYEKL. CDR3 protein: CASSPKFLIADTNYGYTF. In nucleotides, the CDR3 is TGCGCCAGCAGCCCCAAGTTTTTAATAGCCGACACTAACTATGGCTACACCTTC.